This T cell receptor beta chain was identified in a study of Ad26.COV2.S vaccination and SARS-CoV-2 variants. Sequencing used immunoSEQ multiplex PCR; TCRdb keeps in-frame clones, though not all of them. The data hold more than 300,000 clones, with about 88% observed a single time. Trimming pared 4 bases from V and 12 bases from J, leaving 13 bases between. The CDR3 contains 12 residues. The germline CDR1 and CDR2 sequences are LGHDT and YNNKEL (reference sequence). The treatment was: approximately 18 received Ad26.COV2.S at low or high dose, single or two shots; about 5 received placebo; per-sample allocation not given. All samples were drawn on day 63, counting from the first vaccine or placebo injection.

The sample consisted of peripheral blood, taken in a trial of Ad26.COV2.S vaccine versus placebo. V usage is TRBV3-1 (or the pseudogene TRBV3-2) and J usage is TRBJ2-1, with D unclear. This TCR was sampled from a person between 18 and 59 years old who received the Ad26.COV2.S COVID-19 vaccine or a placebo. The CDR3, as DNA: TGTGCCAGCAGCCGCCCCTCGGCCGGGCAGTTCTTC. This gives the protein CASSRPSAGQFF.